These 21 T cell receptor beta chains were sequenced from one sample in a study of cytomegalovirus exposure and HLA in healthy donors. The PCR ran on 60 Vbeta and 13 Jbeta primers. Some clones are missing from TCRdb's copy, which holds only in-frame ones; the method was immunoSEQ multiplex PCR. This repertoire shows around 190,000 clones, over 60% found once; its top ten account for 4% to 5%. Sequenced material: PBMCs. The receptors were gathered from a man under 40 in good health and CMV-seropositive.

This clone has only one observation. This chain uses TRBV30 with TRBJ1-2, with D tentatively TRBD1 (6 bases). Deletions cut 5 bases from V and 5 bases from J, with 12 bases between. The germline gives CDR1 GTSNPN, CDR2 SVGIG (reference sequence). The CDR3 runs 12 residues. CDR3 coding DNA: TGTGCCTGGGGACGGGGGGCTTATGGCTACACCTTC. Protein sequence: CAWGRGAYGYTF.

The J gene is TRBJ2-7, the V gene TRBV5-1, with 8 bases identical to TRBD2. Germline V CDR1 and CDR2: SGHRS, YFSETQ. V was pared by 4 bases and J by 1 base, with 7 bases of the junction left unmatched. This CDR3 has 15 residues. The CDR3 coding sequence is TGCGCCAGCAGCCAACTGGGACTAGGGTCCTACGAGCAGTACTTC. Residues: CASSQLGLGSYEQYF.

This clone was counted ten times or more. The chain is built from TRBV6-6 and TRBJ1-5; D not resolved. V was shortened by 0 bases and J by 5 bases, with 5 bases between the two germline ends. CDR3 length: 13 residues. CDR1 is MNHNY and CDR2 is SVGAGI in the germline V gene (reference sequence). The CDR3 loop is CASSYSQDQPQHF. The CDR3 coding sequence is TGTGCCAGCAGTTACTCTCAGGATCAGCCCCAGCATTTT.

The gene calls are TRBV11-2 and TRBJ1-2; D is possibly TRBD1 (5 bases). The CDR3 has 14 amino acids. Trimming pared 7 bases from V and 0 bases from J, leaving 12 bases between. Germline V CDR1 and CDR2: SGHAT, FQNNGV. The chain's CDR3 is CASTLDRSNYGYTF. In nucleotides, the CDR3 is TGTGCCAGCACCCTCGACAGATCTAACTATGGCTACACCTTC.

This clone was counted only a few times. This sequence joins TRBV7-3 and TRBJ2-3; TRBD2 matches at 7 bases. Germline V gene sequence: CDR1 SGHTA, CDR2 FQGTGA. This CDR3 is 16 amino acids long. Trimming cost V 2 bases and J 5 bases; bases outside gene matches: 10. DNA of the CDR3: TGTGCCAGCAGCTTAGTAGGGCTAGCGGTAATAGATACGCAGTATTTT. Translated, it gives CASSLVGLAVIDTQYF.

The chain has TRBV9 and TRBJ2-7; D is unresolved. The CDR3 has 14 amino acids. CDR1 is SGDLS and CDR2 is YYNGEE in the germline V gene. The V end was cut by 0 bases, the J end by 6 bases, with 13 bases between. CDR3 sequence reads: CASSVGVALREQYF. DNA of the CDR3: TGTGCCAGCAGCGTAGGGGTAGCCCTACGCGAGCAGTACTTC.

The chain joins TRBV7-9 to TRBJ1-2; no clear D. The CDR3 sequence is 15 residues long. The V end lost 5 bases, the J end lost 1 base, and 14 bases lay between the germline ends. The germline V gene encodes CDR1 SEHNR and CDR2 FQNEAQ (reference sequence). CDR3 in DNA: TGTGCCAGCAGCGCGGGCGGGAGCCTTAACTATGGCTACACCTTC. This sequence encodes CASSAGGSLNYGYTF. Variable domain in full (rest from reference TRBV7-9 and TRBJ1-2): DTGVSQNPRHKITKRGQNVTFRCDPISEHNRLYWYRQTLGQGPEFLTYFQNEAQLEKSRLLSDRFSAERPKGSFSTLEIQRTEQGDSAMYLCASSAGGSLNYGYTFGSGTRLTVV.

This sequence joins TRBV29-1 and TRBJ1-1; D is unclear. Trimming cost V 7 bases and J 5 bases, with 8 bases left between them. The CDR3 spans 10 residues. Germline V gene lookup returns CDR1 SQVTM and CDR2 ANQGSEA. The CDR3: CSAYTTEAFF. DNA for the CDR3: TGCAGCGCTTACACGACTGAAGCTTTCTTT.

The CDR3 nucleotides read TGTGCCTGGAGCACAGGGTCCGAGCAGTACTTC. Its protein is CAWSTGSEQYF. This chain connects TRBV30 to TRBJ2-7; a possible D gene is TRBD1 (6 bases). V was clipped by 3 bases and J by 6 bases, with 9 bases between them. The germline gives CDR1 GTSNPN, CDR2 SVGIG (reference sequence). The CDR3 runs to 11 residues.

The count of this clone is one. The chain employs TRBV5-4 and TRBJ2-3, with D possibly TRBD2 on 7 matching bases. Deletions cut 2 bases from V and 5 bases from J, with 18 bases between. The germline V gene has CDR1 SGHNT and CDR2 YYREEE (reference sequence). The CDR3 length is 16 residues. CDR3 region: CASSFGGGGQGDTQYF. The CDR3 nucleotides read TGTGCCAGCAGCTTTGGCGGGGGCGGGCAGGGAGATACGCAGTATTTT.

The CDR3 DNA is TGTGCCACCAGCAGGGAAGCAGGGGCTCCCGATGGCTACACCTTC. Translating it yields CATSREAGAPDGYTF. The chain carries TRBV15 and TRBJ1-2, with D possibly TRBD1 on 6 matching bases. The V end lost 3 bases, the J end lost 6 bases, and 17 bases lay between the germline ends. From germline, CDR1 is LNHNV and CDR2 YYDKDF (reference sequence). The CDR3 contains 15 residues. Combining the CDR3 with reference TRBV15 and TRBJ1-2 gives the whole variable domain DAMVIQNPRYQVTQFGKPVTLSCSQTLNHNVMYWYQQKSSQAPKLLFHYYDKDFNNEADTPDNFQSRRPNTSFCFLDIRSPGLGDTAMYLCATSREAGAPDGYTFGSGTRLTVV.

This chain's CDR3 is CSVEREGRYEQYF. The CDR3 bases are TGCAGCGTTGAGCGGGAGGGCCGTTACGAGCAGTACTTC. V usage is TRBV29-1 and J usage is TRBJ2-7, with TRBD2 identical over 9 bases. This CDR3 spans 13 amino acids. Looked up from germline, CDR1 is SQVTM and CDR2 is ANQGSEA. The V and J ends lost 3 bases and 4 bases, in that order; junction bases with no gene match: 4.

The J gene is TRBJ2-7, the V gene TRBV13; tentative D call: TRBD2 (6 bases). Germline CDR1 PRHDT, CDR2 FYEKMQ (reference sequence). The V and J ends lost 0 bases and 7 bases respectively, with 10 bases between them. The CDR3 is 13 amino acids. In DNA, the CDR3 is TGTGCCAGCAGCTTAGGCCTGGCGGGGGAGCAGTACTTC. Its translation is CASSLGLAGEQYF.

The chain uses TRBV7-2 and TRBJ1-3, with D hard to call. CDR1 is SGHTA and CDR2 is FQGNSA in the germline V gene. CDR3 size: 16 residues. V was shortened by 2 bases and J by 0 bases, with 11 bases between the two germline ends. CDR3 nucleotides: TGTGCCAGCAGCTTATCGGCGGTCAGCTCTGGAAACACCATATATTTT. It codes for CASSLSAVSSGNTIYF.

This chain connects TRBV4-1 to TRBJ1-6; D gene ambiguous. The V gene's germline CDR1 is MGHRA and CDR2 YSYEKL. V shed 1 base and J shed 8 bases, with 12 bases lying between them. This CDR3 contains 15 residues. CDR3 bases: TGCGCCAGCAGCCAAGTCGCGGCCGGAGATTCACCCCTCCACTTT. It is translated as CASSQVAAGDSPLHF.

This clone was seen only once. Sequence at one end of the junction differs from germline and may be a read error. The chain combines TRBV5-1 with TRBJ1-5; TRBD1 matches at 9 bases. The CDR3 runs to 14 residues. Germline-derived CDR1 and CDR2 are SGHRS and YFSETQ. The DNA of the CDR3 is TGCGCCAGCAGCCCGGGGACAGGGAATCGGCCCCAGCATTTT. Translating gives CASSPGTGNRPQHF.

V is TRBV5-8 and J is TRBJ2-7, with TRBD2 matching 13 bases. After removal of 3 bases from V and 5 bases from J, the junction contained 8 bases not matched to a gene. This CDR3 is built from 16 residues. Germline V gives CDR1 SGHTS, CDR2 YDEGEE. This CDR3 is CASSSRTSGSLNEQYF. CDR3 sequence (DNA): TGTGCCAGCAGCTCAAGGACTAGCGGGAGTCTTAACGAGCAGTACTTC.

This chain joins TRBV7-8 and TRBJ2-7; no clear D gene. Germline CDR1 reads SGHVS; CDR2 reads FQNEAQ. Trimming shortened V by 3 bases and J by 1 base, and 7 bases separated the two germline ends. CDR3 length: 13 residues. The CDR3 DNA reads as TGTGCCAGCAGCTTCAGGTTTTCCTACGAGCAGTACTTC. Its protein is CASSFRFSYEQYF.

The chain employs TRBV6-1 and TRBJ2-1; D ambiguous. The V end lost 3 bases, the J end lost 0 bases, and 9 bases lay between the germline ends. Germline lookup yields CDR1 MNHNS and CDR2 SASEGT. CDR3 length equals 15 residues. In DNA, the CDR3 is TGTGCCAGCAGTGATCACGGGTCCTCCTACAATGAGCAGTTCTTC. Its translation is CASSDHGSSYNEQFF.

This clone has only one observation. The chain joins TRBV5-8 to TRBJ1-1, with D perhaps TRBD1 (5 bases). V lost 4 bases and J lost 5, with 18 bases in between. Germline CDR1 reads SGHTS; CDR2 reads YDEGEE. This CDR3 is 15 amino acids long. The CDR3 reads CASSPRTTLLTEAFF. DNA of the CDR3: TGTGCCAGCAGCCCCCGGACAACACTATTAACTGAAGCTTTCTTT.

The V and J genes are TRBV18 and TRBJ2-5; 8 bases are a match to TRBD1. Germline V gene data show CDR1 as KGHSH and CDR2 as LQKENI. This CDR3 has 13 residues. The ends lost 8 bases at V and 5 bases at J; junction bases unmatched: 7. The CDR3 loop is CASLTGGEETQYF. The CDR3 DNA reads TGTGCCAGCCTCACAGGGGGAGAGGAGACCCAGTACTTC.